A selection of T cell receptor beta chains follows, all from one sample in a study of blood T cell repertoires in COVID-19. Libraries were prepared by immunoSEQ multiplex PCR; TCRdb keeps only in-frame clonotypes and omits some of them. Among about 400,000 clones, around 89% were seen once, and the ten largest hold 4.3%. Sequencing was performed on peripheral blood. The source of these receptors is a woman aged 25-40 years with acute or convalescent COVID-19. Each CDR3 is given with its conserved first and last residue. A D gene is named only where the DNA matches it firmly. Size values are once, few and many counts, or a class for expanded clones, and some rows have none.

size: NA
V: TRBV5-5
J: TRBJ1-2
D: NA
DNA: TGTGCCAGCAGCTTGGTGGAGGGGCAATGGCATGGCTACACCTTC
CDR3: CASSLVEGQWHGYTF

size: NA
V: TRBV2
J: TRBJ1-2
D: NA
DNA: TGTGCCAGCAGTGAACGGGCCCAGGGGTACTATGGCTACACCTTC
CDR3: CASSERAQGYYGYTF

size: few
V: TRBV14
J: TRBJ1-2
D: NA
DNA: TGTGCCAGCAGCCAAGATTCGGGCAGGGCTAACTATGGCTACACCTTC
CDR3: CASSQDSGRANYGYTF

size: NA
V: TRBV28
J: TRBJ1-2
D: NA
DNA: TGTGCCAGCAGCCTTAGCTTGCCAGGGCCATATGGCTACACCTTC
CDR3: CASSLSLPGPYGYTF

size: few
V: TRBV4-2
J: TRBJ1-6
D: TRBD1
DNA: TGTGCCAGCAGCCAAGAACAGGGGATGTTCTATAATTCACCCCTCCACTTT
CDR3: CASSQEQGMFYNSPLHF

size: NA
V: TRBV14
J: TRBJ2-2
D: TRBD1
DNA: TGTGCCAGCAGCGGAGTAACCGGGACAGGAACTAAAATAAAAAACACCGGGGAGCTGTTTTTT
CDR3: CASSGVTGTGTKIKNTGELFF

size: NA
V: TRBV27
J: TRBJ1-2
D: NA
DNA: TGTGCCAGCGGTTCGTGGGGCGCGGATGGCTACACCTTC
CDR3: CASGSWGADGYTF

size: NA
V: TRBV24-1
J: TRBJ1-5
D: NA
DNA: TGTGCCACCAGTCCCGCTGGCCCTAGCAATCAGCCCCAGCATTTT
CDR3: CATSPAGPSNQPQHF

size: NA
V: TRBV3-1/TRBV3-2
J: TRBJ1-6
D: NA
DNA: TGTGCCAGCAGCCAACTGCGTGAGTCACCCCTCCACTTT
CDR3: CASSQLRESPLHF

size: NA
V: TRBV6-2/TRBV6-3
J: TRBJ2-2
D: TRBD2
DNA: TGTGCCAGCAGCCGGGACTACCCAGTAAACACCGGGGAGCTGTTTTTT
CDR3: CASSRDYPVNTGELFF

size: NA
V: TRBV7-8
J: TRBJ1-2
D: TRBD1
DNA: TGTGCCAGCAGCCCAAGCGGACAGGGTAACTATGGCTACACCTTC
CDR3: CASSPSGQGNYGYTF

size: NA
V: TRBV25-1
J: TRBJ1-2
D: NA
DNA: TGTGCCAGCAGTTACAGTTATGGCTACACCTTC
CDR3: CASSYSYGYTF

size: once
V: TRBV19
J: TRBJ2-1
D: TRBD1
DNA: TGTGCCAGTAGTTCAGGACAGGGGAGATTTGAGCAGTTCTTC
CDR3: CASSSGQGRFEQFF

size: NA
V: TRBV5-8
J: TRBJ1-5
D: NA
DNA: TGTGCCAGCAGCTTGTCGGTCGGGGGCAATCAGCCCCAGCATTTT
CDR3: CASSLSVGGNQPQHF

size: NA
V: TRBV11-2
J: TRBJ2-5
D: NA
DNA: TGTGCCAGCAGCTCAATCCGGGGGTGGGAGACCCAGTACTTC
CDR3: CASSSIRGWETQYF

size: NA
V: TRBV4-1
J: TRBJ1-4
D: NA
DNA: TGCGCCAGCAGCCAAGATCTCACAGCACCCAGGGAAAAACTGTTTTTT
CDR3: CASSQDLTAPREKLFF

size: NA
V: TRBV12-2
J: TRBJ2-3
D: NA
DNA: TGTGCAAGTCGCTTAGGAAGGGTTGGTCTAGCGGGGGGATATACGCAGTATTTT
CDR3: CASRLGRVGLAGGYTQYF

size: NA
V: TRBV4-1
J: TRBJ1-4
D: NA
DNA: TGCGCCAGCAGCCAAGGCCGGGATTCAAAACTGTTTTTT
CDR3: CASSQGRDSKLFF

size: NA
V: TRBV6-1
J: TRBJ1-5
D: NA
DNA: TGTGCCAGCAGTGAAGCGCGGCAGTGGACATATAGCAATCAGCCCCAGCATTTT
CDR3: CASSEARQWTYSNQPQHF

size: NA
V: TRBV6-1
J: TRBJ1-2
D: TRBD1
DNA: TGTGCCAGCAGTGACCGGGACAGAGATTATGGCTACACCTTC
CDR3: CASSDRDRDYGYTF

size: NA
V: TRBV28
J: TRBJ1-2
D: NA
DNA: TGTGCCAGCAGTTTGGTCGCTATAACCCAGTTGGGTTTCCAGACTACCTATGGCTACACCTTC
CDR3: CASSLVAITQLGFQTTYGYTF

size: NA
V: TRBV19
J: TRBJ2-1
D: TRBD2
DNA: TGTGCCAGTAGTGTGGGGGGGTATGCGGTCTTC
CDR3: CASSVGGYAVF

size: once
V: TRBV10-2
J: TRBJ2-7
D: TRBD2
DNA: TGCGCCAGCAGCGAGCGGGGGGGGTTCTACGAGCAGTACTTC
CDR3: CASSERGGFYEQYF

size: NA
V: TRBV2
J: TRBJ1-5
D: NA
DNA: TGTGCCAGCAGTGAAGCGTTAATGTACGGGCAGCCCCAGCATTTT
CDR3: CASSEALMYGQPQHF

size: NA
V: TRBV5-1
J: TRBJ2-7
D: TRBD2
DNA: TGCGCCAGTGGACTAGCTCCCTCCTACGAGCAGTACTTC
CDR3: CASGLAPSYEQYF

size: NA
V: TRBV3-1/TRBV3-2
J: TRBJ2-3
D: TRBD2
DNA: TGTGCCAGCAGCCAAGAAGTAGGACTAGCGGGAACAGATACGCAGTATTTT
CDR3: CASSQEVGLAGTDTQYF

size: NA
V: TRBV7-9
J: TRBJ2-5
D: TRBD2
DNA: TGTGCCAGCAGCTCCGATACAAGACTAGCGGTCGAGACCCAGTACTTC
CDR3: CASSSDTRLAVETQYF

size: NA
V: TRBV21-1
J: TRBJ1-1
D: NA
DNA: TGTGCCAGCAGCAAAAACAGGGCTCGAGTAAAAGCTTTCTTT
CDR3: CASSKNRARVKAFF

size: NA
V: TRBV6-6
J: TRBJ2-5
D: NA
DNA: TGTGCCAGCAGCGGCCAAGAGACCCAGTACTTC
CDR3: CASSGQETQYF

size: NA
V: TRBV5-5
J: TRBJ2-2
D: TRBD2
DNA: TGTGCCAGCAGCCGTTCCGGGGGGACCAACACCGGGGAGCTGTTTTTT
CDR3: CASSRSGGTNTGELFF

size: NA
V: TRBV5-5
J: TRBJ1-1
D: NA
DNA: TGTGCCAGCAGCTGGGGGGGAGTAACTGAAGCTTTCTTT
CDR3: CASSWGGVTEAFF

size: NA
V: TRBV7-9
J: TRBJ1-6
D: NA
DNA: TGTGCCAGCAGCTTATTTCGGGGATCCTATAATTCACCCCTCCACTTT
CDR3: CASSLFRGSYNSPLHF

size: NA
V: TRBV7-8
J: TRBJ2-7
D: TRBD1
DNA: TGTGCCAGCAGCCTAGACGGGACAGGGATTAGCTACGAGCAGTACTTC
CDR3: CASSLDGTGISYEQYF

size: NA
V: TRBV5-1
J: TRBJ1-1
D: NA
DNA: TGCGCCAGCAGCCTCATTCGGGAGGGCTCTGAAGCTTTCTTT
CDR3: CASSLIREGSEAFF

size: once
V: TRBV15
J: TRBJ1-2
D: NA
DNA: TGTGCCACCAGCAGAGACCGACGGAGTTATGGCTACACCTTC
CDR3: CATSRDRRSYGYTF

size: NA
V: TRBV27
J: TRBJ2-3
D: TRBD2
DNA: TGTGCCAGCAGTTTACTGGGGGGGGATACGCAGTATTTT
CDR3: CASSLLGGDTQYF

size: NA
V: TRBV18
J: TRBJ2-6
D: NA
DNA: TGTGCCAGCGCAGGGGATGGGTCTGGGGCCAACGTCCTGACTTTC
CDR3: CASAGDGSGANVLTF

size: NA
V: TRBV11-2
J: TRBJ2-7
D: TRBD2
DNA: TGTGCCAGCAGCCTCAGGACTAGCGCATCCTACGAGCAGTACTTC
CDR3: CASSLRTSASYEQYF

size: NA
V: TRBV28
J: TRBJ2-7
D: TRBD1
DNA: TGTGCCAGCAGTTTGCGTGGCCTGGCTTGGGGGACAGGGCTAAACCACCTCTTC
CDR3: CASSLRGLAWGTGLNHLF

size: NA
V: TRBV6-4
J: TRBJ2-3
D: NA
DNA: TGTGCCAGCAGTGACTCAGGGAGTTCTAGCACAGATACGCAGTATTTT
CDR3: CASSDSGSSSTDTQYF